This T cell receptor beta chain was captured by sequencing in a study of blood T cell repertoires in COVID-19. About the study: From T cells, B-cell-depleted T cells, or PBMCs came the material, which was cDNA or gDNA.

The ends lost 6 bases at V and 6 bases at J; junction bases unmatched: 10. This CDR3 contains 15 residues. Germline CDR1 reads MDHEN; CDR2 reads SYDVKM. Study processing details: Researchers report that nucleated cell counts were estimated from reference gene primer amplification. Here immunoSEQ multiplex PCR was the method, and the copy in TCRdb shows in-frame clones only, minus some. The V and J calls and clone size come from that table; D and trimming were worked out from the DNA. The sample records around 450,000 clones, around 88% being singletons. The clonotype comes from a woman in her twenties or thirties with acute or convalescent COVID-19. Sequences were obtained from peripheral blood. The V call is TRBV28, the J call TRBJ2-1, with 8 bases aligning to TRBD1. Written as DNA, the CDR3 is TGTGCCAGCAGCTCCGACAGGGGTGGTCCCAATGAGCAGTTCTTC. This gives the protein CASSSDRGGPNEQFF.